This TCR beta chain was captured by sequencing in a study of T cell repertoires in cytomegalovirus infection. Study background: Peptides in the study included HLA-C-restricted and HLA-B-restricted CMV epitopes. Study-wide points: In two of eight donors, the top clonotype was HLA-C-restricted CMV-specific. Public TCR beta family frequency separated CMV-and-HLA carriers, including in an independent cohort.

TCRdb reprocessed the reads via MiXCR and lists one record per CDR3 protein. The sample carries around 78,000 distinct CDR3 sequences, about 24% recorded once. After removal of 3 bases from V and 0 bases from J, the junction contained 4 bases not matched to a gene. CDR1 is MDHEN, CDR2 SYDVKM, per germline. This CDR3 spans 17 amino acids. This clonotype was recorded a few times. Antigen: not known. This clonotype was obtained from a human donor in good health (CMV status not recorded). Some clones in this sample may be carry-over from other donors' samples. This material consisted of CD8+ T cells from cultured PBMCs, taken from culture after CMV antigen stimulation. The chain is built from TRBV28 and TRBJ2-6, with TRBD2 identical over 8 bases. The CDR3 sequence: CASSLRGTSSGANVLTF. Written as DNA, the CDR3 is TGTGCCAGCAGTTTGAGGGGGACTAGCTCTGGGGCCAACGTCCTGACTTTC.